Listed below are T cell receptor beta chains from one sample, sequenced in a study of blood T cell repertoires in COVID-19. The data were produced by immunoSEQ multiplex PCR, yet TCRdb's version contains in-frame clones alone and is incomplete. The sample lists more than 200,000 clones, about 90% seen once, with around 2.9% in the top ten. The sequenced material came from peripheral blood. These receptors came from an older woman with acute or convalescent COVID-19. CDR3s include the opening cysteine and the closing phenylalanine or tryptophan. A D gene is named only where the DNA matches it firmly. Clone size appears in some rows only: once, few, many, or a class for an expanded clone.

V gene	J gene	clone size	D gene	CDR3 DNA	CDR3 protein
TRBV19	TRBJ1-4	NA	TRBD1	TGTGCCAGTACCAAGACAGGGGGCGGCGAAAAACTGTTTTTT	CASTKTGGGEKLFF
TRBV5-1	TRBJ2-3	NA	TRBD2	TGCGCCAGCAGCCTCCGCCTTAGCGGGGAGCTCACAGATACGCAGTATTTT	CASSLRLSGELTDTQYF
TRBV3-1/TRBV3-2	TRBJ1-1	NA	NA	TGTGCCAGCAGCCAAGCCTCTATAGGAGGTTACACTGAAGCTTTCTTT	CASSQASIGGYTEAFF
TRBV6-1	TRBJ1-4	NA	TRBD1	TGTGCCAGCAGTGACGTACAGGGGGGAAATGAAAAACTGTTTTTT	CASSDVQGGNEKLFF
TRBV27	TRBJ2-1	NA	NA	TGTGCCAGCAGGACATTAGGGGGGGTAGAGCAGTTCTTC	CASRTLGGVEQFF
TRBV19	TRBJ2-7	NA	NA	TGTGCCAGTAGTACCCGACAGGAAGAGCAGTACTTC	CASSTRQEEQYF
TRBV3-1/TRBV3-2	TRBJ1-2	NA	TRBD1	TGTGCCAGCAGCCAAGAGGGAATCAGGGGGCCCTATGGCTACACCTTC	CASSQEGIRGPYGYTF
TRBV7-2	TRBJ1-1	NA	NA	TGTGCCAGCAGCTTACGTCCGGCGGTTGAAGCTTTCTTT	CASSLRPAVEAFF
TRBV24-1	TRBJ2-7	once	TRBD2	TGTGCCACCAGTGATCACGCTAGCGGCTACGAGCAGTACTTC	CATSDHASGYEQYF
TRBV6-5	TRBJ2-2	NA	NA	TGTGCCAGCCGAGGAGGGTTCGACACCGGGGAGCTGTTTTTT	CASRGGFDTGELFF
TRBV5-1	TRBJ2-6	NA	NA	TGCGCCAGCAGCTTGAGGGGGTTGAAGGACGTCGAGTCTGGGGCCAACGTCCTGACTTTC	CASSLRGLKDVESGANVLTF
TRBV2	TRBJ1-1	NA	NA	TGTGCCAGCAGTGCAAGGGGTATGGGGAACACTGAAGCTTTCTTT	CASSARGMGNTEAFF
TRBV5-1	TRBJ2-7	NA	TRBD1	TGCGCCAGCAGCCCGACAGGGGGCCTCTACGAGCAGTACTTC	CASSPTGGLYEQYF
TRBV19	TRBJ1-5	NA	TRBD1	TGTGCCAGTAGTACCGGACAGGGCGGACAGCCCCAGCATTTT	CASSTGQGGQPQHF
TRBV7-2	TRBJ1-2	NA	TRBD1	TGTGCCAGCAGCTTCGACAGGGGGACCTATGGCTACACCTTC	CASSFDRGTYGYTF
TRBV19	TRBJ1-2	NA	TRBD1	TGTGCCAGTAGTCCTCTGGACAGGGGCACCTATGGCTACACCTTC	CASSPLDRGTYGYTF
TRBV7-9	TRBJ2-7	NA	NA	TGTGCCAGCAGCCCCCTTCGGTTGGAGCAGTACTTC	CASSPLRLEQYF
TRBV7-9	TRBJ2-2	once	TRBD1	TGTGCCAGTGGGACAGGGGTAGACACCGGGGAGCTGTTTTTT	CASGTGVDTGELFF
TRBV15	TRBJ1-5	NA	NA	TGTGCCACCAGCAGAGATCGGGGGACTCGCAATCAGCCCCAGCATTTT	CATSRDRGTRNQPQHF
TRBV5-4	TRBJ2-7	NA	NA	TGTGCCAGCAGCCTCGGAGCGGGCTTCTACGAGCAGTACTTC	CASSLGAGFYEQYF
TRBV19	TRBJ1-2	few	TRBD1	TGTGCCAGTAGTATCCCCGGGACAGGGTCTGGCTACACCTTC	CASSIPGTGSGYTF
TRBV29-1	TRBJ2-3	NA	TRBD1	TGCAGCGTTGAACGTTTGACAGGGGCAGATACGCAGTATTTT	CSVERLTGADTQYF
TRBV5-5	TRBJ1-4	once	NA	TGTGCCAGCAGCTTGGCTCAGGGTTTGACTAATGAAAAACTGTTTTTT	CASSLAQGLTNEKLFF
TRBV5-1	TRBJ2-5	NA	NA	TGCGCCAGCAGCTTGGTCCCAGGACAGCTAGAGACCCAGTACTTC	CASSLVPGQLETQYF
TRBV5-1	TRBJ1-1	NA	TRBD1	TGCGCCAGCAGCGACAAACCGACAGGGGGCGGGAGTGAAGCTTTCTTT	CASSDKPTGGGSEAFF
TRBV7-6	TRBJ2-5	once	NA	TGTGCCAGCAGCTTAGTGGCGGAGGGGACCCAGTACTTC	CASSLVAEGTQYF
TRBV15	TRBJ2-5	NA	NA	TGTGCCACCAGCGATCGGACAGTGGAAATAGAGACCCAGTACTTC	CATSDRTVEIETQYF
TRBV19	TRBJ1-5	NA	NA	TGTGCCAGTAGTATTGGCCAGGGGCAGTGGAATCAGCCCCAGCATTTT	CASSIGQGQWNQPQHF
TRBV5-1	TRBJ1-1	few	TRBD1	TGCGCCAGCAGCTCCTCATCGACAGGGCGGGCTGAAGCTTTCTTT	CASSSSSTGRAEAFF
TRBV5-4	TRBJ2-5	NA	TRBD1	TGTGCCAGCAGATCCGGGACAGGGCAAGAGACCCAGTACTTC	CASRSGTGQETQYF
TRBV5-1	TRBJ2-4	NA	NA	TGCGCCAGCAGTTTCCAGGGAGCCAAAAACATTCAGTACTTC	CASSFQGAKNIQYF
TRBV12-3/TRBV12-4	TRBJ1-2	few	TRBD1	TGTGCCACCAACCGGGACAGGGCCTATGGCTACACCTTC	CATNRDRAYGYTF
TRBV6-5	TRBJ2-1	NA	TRBD2	TGTGCCAGCAGTTACTCGGCGGGGGGGTTCAATGAGCAGTTCTTC	CASSYSAGGFNEQFF
TRBV7-8	TRBJ2-7	once	TRBD2	TGTGCCAGCAGCTTAGTGAGGCGGCTAGCGGGCCAGGAGCAGTACTTC	CASSLVRRLAGQEQYF
TRBV11-3	TRBJ2-1	NA	TRBD2	TGTGCCAGCAGCTTAGTGAATCGGGAGGTTAGGGACAATGAGCAGTTCTTC	CASSLVNREVRDNEQFF